This T cell receptor beta chain was sequenced during a study of cytomegalovirus exposure and HLA in healthy donors. Study-level background: Later analysis reported that the 120 or so validation repertoires shared the platform of the 650 to 700 first-cohort repertoires.

Donors were drawn from the approximately 110-subject validation cohort, separate from the approximately 700-subject first cohort. Deletions cut 0 bases from V and 5 bases from J, with 13 bases between. This CDR3 spans 15 amino acids. Germline V lookup: CDR1 KGHSH, CDR2 LQKENI. Method: immunoSEQ multiplex PCR; TCRdb's copy keeps in-frame clones and lacks some. The table has around 200,000 clones, 84% seen once. Points from the study as a whole: Published work reported that the classifier diagnosed cytomegalovirus status with high specificity and sensitivity. It was confirmed in vitro that three of the CMV-associated chains were specific for CMV antigens.

Regarding this clone: Its target is not known.

Sequenced material: PBMCs. The sequence derives from a woman aged 18-35 years in good health and CMV-seropositive. The rearrangement uses TRBV18 and TRBJ1-1, with D possibly being TRBD1 (6 bases). The CDR3: CASSPPLLTGTEAFF. The CDR3, as DNA: TGTGCCAGCTCACCACCGTTGTTAACAGGGACTGAAGCTTTCTTT. The full variable domain, its missing parts supplied by reference TRBV18 and TRBJ1-1, is NAGVMQNPRHLVRRRGQEARLRCSPMKGHSHVYWYRQLPEEGLKFMVYLQKENIIDESGMPKERFSAEFPKEGPSILRIQQVVRGDSAAYFCASSPPLLTGTEAFFGQGTRLTVV.